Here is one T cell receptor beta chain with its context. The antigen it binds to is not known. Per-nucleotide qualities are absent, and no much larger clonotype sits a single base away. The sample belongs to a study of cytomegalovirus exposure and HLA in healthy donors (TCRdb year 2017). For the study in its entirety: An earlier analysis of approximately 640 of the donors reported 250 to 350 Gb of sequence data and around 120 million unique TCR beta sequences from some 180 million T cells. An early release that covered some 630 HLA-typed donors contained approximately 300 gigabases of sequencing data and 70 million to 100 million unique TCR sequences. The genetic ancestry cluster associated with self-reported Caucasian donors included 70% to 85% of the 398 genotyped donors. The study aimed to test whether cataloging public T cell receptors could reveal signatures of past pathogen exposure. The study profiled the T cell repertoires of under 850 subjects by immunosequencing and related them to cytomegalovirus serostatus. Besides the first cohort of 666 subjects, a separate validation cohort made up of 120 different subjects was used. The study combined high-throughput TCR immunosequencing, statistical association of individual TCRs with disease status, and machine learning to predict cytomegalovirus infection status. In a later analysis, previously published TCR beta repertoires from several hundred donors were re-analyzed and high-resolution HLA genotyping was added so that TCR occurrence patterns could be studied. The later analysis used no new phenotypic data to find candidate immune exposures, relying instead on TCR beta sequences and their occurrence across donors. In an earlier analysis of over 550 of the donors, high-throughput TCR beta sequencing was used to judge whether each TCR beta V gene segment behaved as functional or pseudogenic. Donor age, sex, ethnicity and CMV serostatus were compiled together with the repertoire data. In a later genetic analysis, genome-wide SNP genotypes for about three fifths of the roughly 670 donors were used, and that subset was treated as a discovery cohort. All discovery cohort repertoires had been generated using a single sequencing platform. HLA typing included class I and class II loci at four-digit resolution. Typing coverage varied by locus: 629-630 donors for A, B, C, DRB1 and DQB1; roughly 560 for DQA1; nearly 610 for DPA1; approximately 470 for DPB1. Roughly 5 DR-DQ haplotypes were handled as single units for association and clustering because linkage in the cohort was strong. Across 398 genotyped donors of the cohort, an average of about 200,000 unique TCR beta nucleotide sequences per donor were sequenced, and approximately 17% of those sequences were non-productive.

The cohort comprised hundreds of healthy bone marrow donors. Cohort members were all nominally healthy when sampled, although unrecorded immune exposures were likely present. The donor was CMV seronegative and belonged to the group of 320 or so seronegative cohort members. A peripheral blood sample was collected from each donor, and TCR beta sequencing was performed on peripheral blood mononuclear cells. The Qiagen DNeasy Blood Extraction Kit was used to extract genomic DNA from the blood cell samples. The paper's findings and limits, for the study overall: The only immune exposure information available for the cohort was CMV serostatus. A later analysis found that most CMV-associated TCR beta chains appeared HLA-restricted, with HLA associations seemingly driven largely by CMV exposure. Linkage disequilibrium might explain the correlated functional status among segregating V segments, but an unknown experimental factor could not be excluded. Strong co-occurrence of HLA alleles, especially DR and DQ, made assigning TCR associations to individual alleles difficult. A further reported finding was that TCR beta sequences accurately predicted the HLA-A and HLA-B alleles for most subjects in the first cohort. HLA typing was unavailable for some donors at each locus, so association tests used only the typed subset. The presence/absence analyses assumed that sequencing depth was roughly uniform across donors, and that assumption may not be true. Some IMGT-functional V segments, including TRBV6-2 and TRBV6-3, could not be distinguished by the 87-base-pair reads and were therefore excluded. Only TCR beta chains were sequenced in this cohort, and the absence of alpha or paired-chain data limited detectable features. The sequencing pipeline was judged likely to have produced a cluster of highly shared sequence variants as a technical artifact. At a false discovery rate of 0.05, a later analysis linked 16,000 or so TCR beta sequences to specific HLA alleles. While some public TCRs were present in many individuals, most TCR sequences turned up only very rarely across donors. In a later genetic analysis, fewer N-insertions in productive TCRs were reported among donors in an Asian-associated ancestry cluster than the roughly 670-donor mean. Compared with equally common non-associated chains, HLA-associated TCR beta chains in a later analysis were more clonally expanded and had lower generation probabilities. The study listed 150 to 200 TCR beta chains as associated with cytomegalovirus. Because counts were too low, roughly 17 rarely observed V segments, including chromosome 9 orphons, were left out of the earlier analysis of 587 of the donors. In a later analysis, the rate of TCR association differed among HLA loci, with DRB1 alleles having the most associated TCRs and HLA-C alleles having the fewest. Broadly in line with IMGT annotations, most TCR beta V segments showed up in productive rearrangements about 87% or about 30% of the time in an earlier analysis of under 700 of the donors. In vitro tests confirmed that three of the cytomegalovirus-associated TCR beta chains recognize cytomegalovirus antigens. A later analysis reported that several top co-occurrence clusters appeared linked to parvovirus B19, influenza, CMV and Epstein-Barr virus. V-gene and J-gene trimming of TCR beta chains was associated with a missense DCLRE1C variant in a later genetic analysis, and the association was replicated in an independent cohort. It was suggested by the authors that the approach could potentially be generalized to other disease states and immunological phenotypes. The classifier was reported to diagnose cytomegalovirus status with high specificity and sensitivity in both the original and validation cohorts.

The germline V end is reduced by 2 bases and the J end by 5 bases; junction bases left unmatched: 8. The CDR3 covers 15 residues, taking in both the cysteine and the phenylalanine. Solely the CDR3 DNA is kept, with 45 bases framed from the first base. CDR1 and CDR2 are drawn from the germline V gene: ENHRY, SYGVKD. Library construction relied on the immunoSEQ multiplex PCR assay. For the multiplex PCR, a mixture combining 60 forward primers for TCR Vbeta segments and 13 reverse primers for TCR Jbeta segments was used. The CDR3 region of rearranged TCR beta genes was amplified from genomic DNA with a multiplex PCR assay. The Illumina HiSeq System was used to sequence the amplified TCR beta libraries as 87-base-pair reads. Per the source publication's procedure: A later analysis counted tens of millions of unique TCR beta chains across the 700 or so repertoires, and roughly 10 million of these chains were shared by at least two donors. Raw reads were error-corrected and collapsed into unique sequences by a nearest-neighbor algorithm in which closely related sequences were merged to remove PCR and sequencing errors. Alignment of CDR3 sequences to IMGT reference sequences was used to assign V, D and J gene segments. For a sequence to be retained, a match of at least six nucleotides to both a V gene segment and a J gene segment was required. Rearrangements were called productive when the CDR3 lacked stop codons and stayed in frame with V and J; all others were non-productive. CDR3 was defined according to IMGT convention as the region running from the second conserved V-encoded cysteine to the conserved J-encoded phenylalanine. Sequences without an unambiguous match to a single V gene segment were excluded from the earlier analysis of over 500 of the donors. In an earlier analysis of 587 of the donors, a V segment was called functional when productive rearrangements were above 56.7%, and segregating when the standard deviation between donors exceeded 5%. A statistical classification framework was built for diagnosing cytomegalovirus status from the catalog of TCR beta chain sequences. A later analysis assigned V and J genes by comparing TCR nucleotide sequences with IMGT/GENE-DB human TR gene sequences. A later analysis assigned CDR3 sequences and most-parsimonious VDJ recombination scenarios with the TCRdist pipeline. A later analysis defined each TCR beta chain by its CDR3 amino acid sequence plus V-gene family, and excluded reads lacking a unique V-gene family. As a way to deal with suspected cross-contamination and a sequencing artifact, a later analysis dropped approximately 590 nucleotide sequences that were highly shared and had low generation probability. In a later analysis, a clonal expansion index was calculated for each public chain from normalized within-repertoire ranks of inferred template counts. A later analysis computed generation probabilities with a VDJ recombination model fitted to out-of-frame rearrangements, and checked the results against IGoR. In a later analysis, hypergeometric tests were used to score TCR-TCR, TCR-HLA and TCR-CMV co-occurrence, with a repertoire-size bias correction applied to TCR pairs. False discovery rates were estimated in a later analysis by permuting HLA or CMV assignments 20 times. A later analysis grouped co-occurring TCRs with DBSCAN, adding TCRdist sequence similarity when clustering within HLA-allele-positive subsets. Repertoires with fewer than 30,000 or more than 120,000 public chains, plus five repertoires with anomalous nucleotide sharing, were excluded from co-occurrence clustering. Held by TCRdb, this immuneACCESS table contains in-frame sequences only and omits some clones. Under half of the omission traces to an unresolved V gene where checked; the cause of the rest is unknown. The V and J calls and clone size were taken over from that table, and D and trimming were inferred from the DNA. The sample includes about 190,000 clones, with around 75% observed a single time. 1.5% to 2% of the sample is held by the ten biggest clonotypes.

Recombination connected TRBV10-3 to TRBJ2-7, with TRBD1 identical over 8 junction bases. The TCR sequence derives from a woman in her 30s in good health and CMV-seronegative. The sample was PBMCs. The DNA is TGTGCCATCAGTGAGGACAGGGGACCTTGGAACGAGCAGTACTTC. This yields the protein CAISEDRGPWNEQYF.